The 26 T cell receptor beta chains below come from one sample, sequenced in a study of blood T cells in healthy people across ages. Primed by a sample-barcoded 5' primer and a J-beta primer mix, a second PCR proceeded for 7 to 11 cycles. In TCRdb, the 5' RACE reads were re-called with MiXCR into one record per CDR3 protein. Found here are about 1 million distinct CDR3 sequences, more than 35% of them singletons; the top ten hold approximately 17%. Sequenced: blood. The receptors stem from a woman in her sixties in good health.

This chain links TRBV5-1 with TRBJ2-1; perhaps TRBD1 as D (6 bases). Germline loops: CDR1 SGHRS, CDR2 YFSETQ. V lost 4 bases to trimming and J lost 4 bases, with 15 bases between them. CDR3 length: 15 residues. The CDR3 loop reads CASSTAGTQYNEQFF. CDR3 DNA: TGCGCCAGCAGCACGGCCGGGACACAATACAATGAGCAGTTCTTC.

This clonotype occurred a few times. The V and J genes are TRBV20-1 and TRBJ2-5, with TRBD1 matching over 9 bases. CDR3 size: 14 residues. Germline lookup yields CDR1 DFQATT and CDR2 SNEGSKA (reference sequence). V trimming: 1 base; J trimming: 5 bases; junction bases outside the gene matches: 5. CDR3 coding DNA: TGCAGTGCTAGAGGAGACAGGGGGAGGGAGACCCAGTACTTC. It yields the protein CSARGDRGRETQYF.

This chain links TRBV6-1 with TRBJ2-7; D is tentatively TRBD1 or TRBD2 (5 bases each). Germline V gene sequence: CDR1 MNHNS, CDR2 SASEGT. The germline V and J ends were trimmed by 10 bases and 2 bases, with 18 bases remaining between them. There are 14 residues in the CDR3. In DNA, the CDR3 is TGTGCCATAGGCTTGGGACGGCCTACCTACGAGCAGTACTTC. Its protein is CAIGLGRPTYEQYF.

CDR3: CATSRRNLIGEQFF. Written as DNA, the CDR3 is TGTGCCACCAGCAGAAGGAATTTAATCGGTGAGCAGTTCTTC. This chain connects TRBV15 to TRBJ2-1; D gene uncertain. The V gene lost 2 bases and the J gene lost 9 bases, with 14 bases spanning the gap. Germline V CDR1 and CDR2: LNHNV, YYDKDF (reference sequence). The CDR3 contains 14 residues.

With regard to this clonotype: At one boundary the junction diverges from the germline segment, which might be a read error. CDR3 DNA sequence: TGCGCCGGCAGCTTGGAGCGACAGGGGGTAGATACGCAGTATTTT. Translated, it gives CAGSLERQGVDTQYF. The chain carries TRBV5-1 and TRBJ2-3, with TRBD1 matching 9 bases. The CDR3 covers 15 residues. Looked up from germline, CDR1 is SGHRS and CDR2 is YFSETQ.

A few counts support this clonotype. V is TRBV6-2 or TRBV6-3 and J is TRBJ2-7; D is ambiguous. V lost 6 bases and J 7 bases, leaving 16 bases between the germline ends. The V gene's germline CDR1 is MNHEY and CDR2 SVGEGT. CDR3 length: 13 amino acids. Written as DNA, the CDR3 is TGTGCCAGCAGGACGCATGATCCGGGTGAGCAGTACTTC. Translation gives CASRTHDPGEQYF.

In DNA form, the CDR3 reads TGTGCCAGCAAGGACAGGGATGGCTATGGCTACACCTTC. Translating it yields CASKDRDGYGYTF. The J gene is TRBJ1-2, the V gene TRBV27; 8 bases match TRBD1. There are 13 residues in the CDR3. Germline-derived CDR1 and CDR2 are MNHEY and SMNVEV (reference sequence). V was pared by 7 bases and J by 4 bases, with 5 bases of the junction left unmatched.

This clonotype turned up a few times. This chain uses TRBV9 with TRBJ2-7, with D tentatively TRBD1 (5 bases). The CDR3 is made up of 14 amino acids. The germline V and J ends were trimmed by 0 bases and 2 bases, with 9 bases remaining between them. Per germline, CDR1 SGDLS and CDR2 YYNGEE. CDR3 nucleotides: TGTGCCAGCAGCGTAGCCTGGGGCGCCTACGAGCAGTACTTC. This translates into CASSVAWGAYEQYF.

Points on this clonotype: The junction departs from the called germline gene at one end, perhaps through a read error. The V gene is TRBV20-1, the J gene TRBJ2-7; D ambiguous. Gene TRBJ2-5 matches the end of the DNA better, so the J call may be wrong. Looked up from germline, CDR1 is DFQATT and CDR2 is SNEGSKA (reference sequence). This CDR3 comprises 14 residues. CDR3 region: CSAPNQDHQGTQYF. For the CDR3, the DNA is TGCAGTGCTCCAAATCAGGACCACCAAGGGACCCAGTACTTC.

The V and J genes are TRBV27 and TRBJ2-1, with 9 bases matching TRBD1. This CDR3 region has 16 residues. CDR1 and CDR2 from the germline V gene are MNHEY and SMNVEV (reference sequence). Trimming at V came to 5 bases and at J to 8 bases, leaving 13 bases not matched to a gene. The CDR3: CASSQTTGGRFDEQFF. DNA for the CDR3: TGTGCCAGCAGTCAAACCACAGGGGGCCGTTTCGATGAGCAGTTCTTC.

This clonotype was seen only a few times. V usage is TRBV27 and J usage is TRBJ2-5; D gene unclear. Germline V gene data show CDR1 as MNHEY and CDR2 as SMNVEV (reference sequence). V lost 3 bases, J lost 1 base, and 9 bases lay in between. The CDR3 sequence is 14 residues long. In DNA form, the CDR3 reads TGTGCCAGCAGTTTCAGGACGGGCCAAGAGACCCAGTACTTC. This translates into CASSFRTGQETQYF.

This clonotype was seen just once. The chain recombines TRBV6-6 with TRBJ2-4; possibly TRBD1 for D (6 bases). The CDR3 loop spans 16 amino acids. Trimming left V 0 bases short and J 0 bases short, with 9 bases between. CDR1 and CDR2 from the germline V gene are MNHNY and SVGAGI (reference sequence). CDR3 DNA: TGTGCCAGCAGTTACTCGGGGGCCCTAGCCAAAAACATTCAGTACTTC. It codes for CASSYSGALAKNIQYF.

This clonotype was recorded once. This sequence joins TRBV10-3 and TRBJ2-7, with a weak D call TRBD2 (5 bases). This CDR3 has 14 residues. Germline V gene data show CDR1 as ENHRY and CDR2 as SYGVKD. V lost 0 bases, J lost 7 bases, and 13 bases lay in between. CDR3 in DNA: TGTGCCATCAGTGAGTCGAGGGAGTTAAATGAGCAGTACTTC. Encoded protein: CAISESRELNEQYF.

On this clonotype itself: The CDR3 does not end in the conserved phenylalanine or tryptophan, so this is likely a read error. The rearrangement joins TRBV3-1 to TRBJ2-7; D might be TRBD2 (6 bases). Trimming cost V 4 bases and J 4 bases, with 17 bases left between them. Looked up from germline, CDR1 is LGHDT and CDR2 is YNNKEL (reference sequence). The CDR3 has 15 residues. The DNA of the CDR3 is TGTGCCAGCAGCCCCTTCGGACGGGAGACGTACGAGCAGTACTCC. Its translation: CASSPFGRETYEQYS.

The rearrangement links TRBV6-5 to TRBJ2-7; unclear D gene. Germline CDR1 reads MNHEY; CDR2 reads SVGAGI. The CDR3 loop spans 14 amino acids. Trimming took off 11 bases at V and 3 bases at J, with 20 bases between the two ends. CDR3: CAASSQWGLYEQYF. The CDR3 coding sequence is TGTGCCGCCTCGTCCCAATGGGGTCTCTACGAGCAGTACTTC.

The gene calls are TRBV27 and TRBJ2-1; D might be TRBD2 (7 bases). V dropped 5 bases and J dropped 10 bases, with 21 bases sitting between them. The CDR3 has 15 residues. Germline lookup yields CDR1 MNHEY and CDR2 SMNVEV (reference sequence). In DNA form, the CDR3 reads TGTGCCAGCAGTCATGGGGGGGTGGGGGCTCGGGAGCAGTTCTTC. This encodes CASSHGGVGAREQFF.

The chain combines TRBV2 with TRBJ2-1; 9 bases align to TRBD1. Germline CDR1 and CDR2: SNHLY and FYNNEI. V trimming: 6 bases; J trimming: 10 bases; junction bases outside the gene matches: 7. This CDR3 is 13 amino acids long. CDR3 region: CASSDTGGREQFF. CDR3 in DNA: TGTGCCAGCAGCGACACAGGGGGCAGGGAGCAGTTCTTC.

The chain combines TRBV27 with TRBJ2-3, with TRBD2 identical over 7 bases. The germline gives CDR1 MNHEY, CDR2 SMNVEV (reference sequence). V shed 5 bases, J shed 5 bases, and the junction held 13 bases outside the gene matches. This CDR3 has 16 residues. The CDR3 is CASSNSGKRREDTQYF. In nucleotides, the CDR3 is TGTGCCAGCAGTAACAGCGGGAAAAGGAGGGAAGATACGCAGTATTTT.

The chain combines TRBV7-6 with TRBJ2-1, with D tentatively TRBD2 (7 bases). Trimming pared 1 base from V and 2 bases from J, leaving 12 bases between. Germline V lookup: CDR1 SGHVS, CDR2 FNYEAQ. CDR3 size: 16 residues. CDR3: CASSLVGAGAYNEQFF. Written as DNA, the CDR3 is TGTGCCAGCAGCTTAGTGGGGGCGGGAGCCTACAATGAGCAGTTCTTC.

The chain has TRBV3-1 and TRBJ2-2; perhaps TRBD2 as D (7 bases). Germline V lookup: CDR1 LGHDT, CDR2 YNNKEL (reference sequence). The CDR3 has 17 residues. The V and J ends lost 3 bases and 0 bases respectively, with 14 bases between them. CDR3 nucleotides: TGTGCCAGCAGCCACTTGCGGGGGCCCACGAACACCGGGGAGCTGTTTTTT. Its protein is CASSHLRGPTNTGELFF.

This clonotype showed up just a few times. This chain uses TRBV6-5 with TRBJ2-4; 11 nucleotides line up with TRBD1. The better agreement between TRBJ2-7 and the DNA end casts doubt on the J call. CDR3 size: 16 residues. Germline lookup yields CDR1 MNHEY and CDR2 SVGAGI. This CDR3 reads CASSSVGPGTGGEQYF. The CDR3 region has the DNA TGTGCCAGCAGCAGTGTCGGACCCGGGACAGGGGGCGAGCAGTACTTC.

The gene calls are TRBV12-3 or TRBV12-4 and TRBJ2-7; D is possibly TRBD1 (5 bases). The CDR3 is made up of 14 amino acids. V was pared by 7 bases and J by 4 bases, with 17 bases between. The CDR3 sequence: CASTLDSSFYEQYF. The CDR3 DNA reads TGTGCCAGCACCCTAGACAGCAGCTTTTACGAGCAGTACTTC.

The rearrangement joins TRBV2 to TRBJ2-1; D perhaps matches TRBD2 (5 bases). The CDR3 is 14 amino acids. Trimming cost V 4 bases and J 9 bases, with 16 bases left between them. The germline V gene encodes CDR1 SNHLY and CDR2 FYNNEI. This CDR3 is CASSGRARGGEQFF. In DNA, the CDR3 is TGTGCCAGCAGTGGGCGGGCGAGAGGAGGTGAGCAGTTCTTC.

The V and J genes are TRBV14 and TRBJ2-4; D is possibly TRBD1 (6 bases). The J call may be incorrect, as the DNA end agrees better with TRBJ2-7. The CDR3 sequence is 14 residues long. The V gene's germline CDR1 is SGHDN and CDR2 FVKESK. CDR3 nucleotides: TGTGCCAGCAGCTACATGGGGACACTCTACGAGCAGTACTTC. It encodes CASSYMGTLYEQYF.

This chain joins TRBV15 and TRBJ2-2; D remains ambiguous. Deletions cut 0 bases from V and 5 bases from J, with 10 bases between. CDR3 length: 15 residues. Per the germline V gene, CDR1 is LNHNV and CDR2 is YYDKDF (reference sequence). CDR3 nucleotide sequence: TGTGCCACCAGCAGAGATTCCACCCAGACCGGGGAGCTGTTTTTT. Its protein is CATSRDSTQTGELFF.

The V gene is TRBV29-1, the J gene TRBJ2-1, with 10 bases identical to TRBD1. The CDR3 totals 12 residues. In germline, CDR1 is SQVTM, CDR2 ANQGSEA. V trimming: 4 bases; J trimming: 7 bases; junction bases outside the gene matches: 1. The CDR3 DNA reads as TGCAGCGTTGGACAGGGGGCTAATGAGCAGTTCTTC. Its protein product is CSVGQGANEQFF.